The 5 T cell receptor beta chains presented below share a single source sample, sequenced in a study of long-term antiretroviral therapy in people with HIV. They ran version v3.0 of the immunoSEQ assay at survey level. The table came from immunoSEQ multiplex PCR; TCRdb's copy has only in-frame clones and leaves some out. In the table there are under 20,000 clones, 78% of which are singletons. The input for sequencing was unsorted PBMCs, taken 3.1 to 3.3 years after starting antiretroviral therapy. Receptors were obtained from a middle-aged woman with HIV.

This clone has just one count. The rearrangement uses TRBV5-1 and TRBJ2-7; D gene unclear. The CDR3 is 14 amino acids. CDR1 SGHRS and CDR2 YFSETQ come from the germline V gene. Trimming took off 0 bases at V and 2 bases at J, with 9 bases between the two ends. CDR3 amino acids: CASSLGRETYEQYF. The CDR3 DNA reads TGCGCCAGCAGCTTGGGAAGAGAGACCTACGAGCAGTACTTC.

The chain has TRBV6-6 and TRBJ2-5, with TRBD2 matching 7 bases. V shed 6 bases, J shed 2 bases, and the junction held 6 bases outside the gene matches. In germline, CDR1 is MNHNY, CDR2 SVGAGI (reference sequence). The CDR3 contains 14 residues. Here the CDR3 reads CASSPRGVQETQYF. The CDR3 DNA follows: TGTGCCAGCAGCCCCCGGGGGGTTCAAGAGACCCAGTACTTC.

CDR3 loop: CASSSGLKLNTEAFF. CDR3 bases: TGTGCCAGCAGCTCGGGACTTAAGCTCAACACTGAAGCTTTCTTT. The chain couples TRBV11-2 to TRBJ1-1, with a possible D match to TRBD1 (5 bases). Germline-derived CDR1 and CDR2 are SGHAT and FQNNGV. The V and J ends lost 4 bases and 2 bases respectively, with 14 bases between them. The CDR3 consists of 15 residues.

The rearrangement uses TRBV15 and TRBJ1-2; 11 bases match TRBD1. Per germline, CDR1 LNHNV and CDR2 YYDKDF (reference sequence). The V gene end was trimmed by 4 bases and the J gene end by 7 bases; junction bases not matched to a gene: 2. This CDR3 has 13 amino acids. The DNA of the CDR3 is TGTGCCACCAGCATGGGACAGGGGGGTGGCTACACCTTC. Residues: CATSMGQGGGYTF.

V usage is TRBV4-3 and J usage is TRBJ2-3, with TRBD2 identical over 11 bases. The ends lost 8 bases at V and 0 bases at J; junction bases unmatched: 7. The germline gives CDR1 LGHNA, CDR2 YSLEER. The CDR3 extends over 16 amino acids. The CDR3 region is CASRSSGGSSTDTQYF. CDR3 DNA sequence: TGCGCCAGCCGGTCTAGCGGGGGGTCCAGCACAGATACGCAGTATTTT.